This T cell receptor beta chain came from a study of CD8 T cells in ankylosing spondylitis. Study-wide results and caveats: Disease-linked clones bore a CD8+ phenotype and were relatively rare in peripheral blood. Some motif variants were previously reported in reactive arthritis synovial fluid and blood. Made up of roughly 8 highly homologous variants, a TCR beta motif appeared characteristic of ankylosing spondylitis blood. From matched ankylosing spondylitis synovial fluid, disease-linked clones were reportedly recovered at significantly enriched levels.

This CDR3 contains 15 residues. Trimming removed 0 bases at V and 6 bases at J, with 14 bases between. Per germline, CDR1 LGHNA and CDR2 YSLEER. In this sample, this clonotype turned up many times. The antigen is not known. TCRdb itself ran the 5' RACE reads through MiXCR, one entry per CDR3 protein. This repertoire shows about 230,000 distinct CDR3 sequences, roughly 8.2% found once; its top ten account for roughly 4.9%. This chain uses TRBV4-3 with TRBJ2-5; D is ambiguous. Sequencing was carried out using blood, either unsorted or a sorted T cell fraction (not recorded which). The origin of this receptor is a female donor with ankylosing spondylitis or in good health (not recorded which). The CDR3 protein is CASSQDWKSSKTQYF. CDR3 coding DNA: TGCGCCAGCAGCCAAGATTGGAAAAGCTCAAAGACCCAGTACTTC.